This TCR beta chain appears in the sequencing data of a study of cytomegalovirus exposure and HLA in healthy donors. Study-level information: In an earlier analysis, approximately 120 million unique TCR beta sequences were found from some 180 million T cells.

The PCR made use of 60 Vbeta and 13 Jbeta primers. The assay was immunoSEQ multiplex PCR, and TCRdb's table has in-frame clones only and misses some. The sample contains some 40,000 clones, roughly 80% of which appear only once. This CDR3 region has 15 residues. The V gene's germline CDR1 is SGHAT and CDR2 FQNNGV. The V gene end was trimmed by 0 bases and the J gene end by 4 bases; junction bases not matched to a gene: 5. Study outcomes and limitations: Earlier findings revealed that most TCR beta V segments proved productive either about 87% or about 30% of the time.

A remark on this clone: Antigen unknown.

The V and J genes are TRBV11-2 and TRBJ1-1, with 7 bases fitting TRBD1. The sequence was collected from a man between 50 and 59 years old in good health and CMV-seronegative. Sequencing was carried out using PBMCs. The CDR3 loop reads CASSLESSGGTEAFF. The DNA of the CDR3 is TGTGCCAGCAGCTTAGAATCCTCAGGGGGCACTGAAGCTTTCTTT.